These 18 T cell receptor beta chains were sequenced from one sample in a study of monozygotic twins with cystic fibrosis. Data came from immunoSEQ multiplex PCR; TCRdb stores just in-frame clones and leaves some out. Of over 10,000 clones listed, over 75% are singletons. Input material: blood. Receptor source: a man aged 18 to 30 with cystic fibrosis.

This sequence joins TRBV19 and TRBJ1-6, with D maybe TRBD1 (6 bases). The CDR3 loop spans 16 amino acids. The V gene's germline CDR1 is LNHDA and CDR2 SQIVND (reference sequence). V lost 6 bases, J lost 3 bases, and 15 bases lay in between. In DNA form, the CDR3 reads TGTGCCAGTAGATCGCTCGGACAGCACTATAATTCACCCCTCCACTTT. Its translation is CASRSLGQHYNSPLHF.

In its sample, this clone was seen once. The chain is built from TRBV19 and TRBJ1-4; 7 bases line up with TRBD1. V lost 1 base and J lost 8; bases outside the gene matches: 7. Looked up from germline, CDR1 is LNHDA and CDR2 is SQIVND (reference sequence). The CDR3 runs 15 residues. The CDR3 loop reads CASSIGYRGEEKLFF. The CDR3 region has the DNA TGTGCCAGTAGTATAGGGTACAGGGGCGAGGAAAAACTGTTTTTT.

This chain links TRBV27 with TRBJ1-4; D gene uncertain. V lost 6 bases, J lost 0 bases, and 5 bases lay in between. The CDR3 sequence is 13 residues long. Per germline, CDR1 MNHEY and CDR2 SMNVEV (reference sequence). The chain's CDR3 is CASRGTTNEKLFF. CDR3 coding DNA: TGTGCCAGCAGGGGGACAACTAATGAAAAACTGTTTTTT.

A few counts support this clone. The chain combines TRBV14 with TRBJ1-1; 7 positions agree with TRBD1. The CDR3 length is 15 residues. Germline trimming cut 4 bases from V and 5 bases from J; bases unmatched to any gene: 10. CDR1 and CDR2 from the germline V gene are SGHDN and FVKESK. The CDR3 nucleotides read TGTGCCAGCAGCCTCAGGACAGGAGGTATAACTGAAGCTTTCTTT. Protein sequence: CASSLRTGGITEAFF.

In its sample, this clone was seen once. The gene calls are TRBV10-1 and TRBJ1-1; 10 nucleotides agree with TRBD1. Per the germline V gene, CDR1 is WNHNN and CDR2 is SYGVQD (reference sequence). Unmatched junction bases numbered 6, after V lost 8 bases and J lost 3 bases. The CDR3 runs to 14 residues. The CDR3 DNA reads as TGCGCCAGCCGGTTAGGACAGGGGGACACTGAAGCTTTCTTT. Encoded protein: CASRLGQGDTEAFF.

J is TRBJ2-4 and V is TRBV5-1; TRBD1 might be the D (6 bases). V was clipped by 3 bases and J by 9 bases, with 16 bases between them. There are 14 residues in the CDR3. Germline lookup yields CDR1 SGHRS and CDR2 YFSETQ. CDR3 nucleotides: TGCGCCAGCAGCTCCCCCAAGGGGGAAGGCATTCAGTACTTC. Translated, it gives CASSSPKGEGIQYF.

The rearrangement links TRBV7-2 to TRBJ2-2; maybe TRBD1 (5 bases). Germline V gene sequence: CDR1 SGHTA, CDR2 FQGNSA. This CDR3 is built from 15 residues. V was pared by 3 bases and J by 2 bases, with 10 bases between. CDR3 loop: CASSFRGSNTGELFF. CDR3 sequence (DNA): TGTGCCAGCAGCTTTAGGGGATCCAACACCGGGGAGCTGTTTTTT. Looking up the rest from reference TRBV7-2 and TRBJ2-2 gives the full variable domain: GAGVSQSPSNKVTEKGKDVELRCDPISGHTALYWYRQSLGQGLEFLIYFQGNSAPDKSGLPSDRFSAERTGGSVSTLTIQRTQQEDSAVYLCASSFRGSNTGELFFGEGSRLTVL.

CDR3 sequence (DNA): TGTGCCAGCAGCGGGGGTTTCTCAAGCTCCTACGAGCAGTACTTC. It is translated as CASSGGFSSSYEQYF. This chain connects TRBV5-6 to TRBJ2-7; D may match TRBD1 or TRBD2 (5 bases each). CDR3 length: 15 amino acids. Trimming left V 4 bases short and J 0 bases short, with 14 bases between. Germline V gene sequence: CDR1 SGHDT, CDR2 YYEEEE.

The chain recombines TRBV6-5 with TRBJ2-7; D is undetermined. V lost 5 bases and J lost 2, with 10 bases in between. CDR3 length equals 13 residues. Germline V gives CDR1 MNHEY, CDR2 SVGAGI. The CDR3 loop is CASSDDSPYEQYF. Written as DNA, the CDR3 is TGTGCCAGCAGTGATGATAGCCCCTACGAGCAGTACTTC.

This rearrangement joins TRBV7-9 to TRBJ2-2; a weak D match, TRBD2 (5 bases). Per the germline V gene, CDR1 is SEHNR and CDR2 is FQNEAQ (reference sequence). V shed 1 base and J shed 3 bases, with 9 bases lying between them. The CDR3 loop spans 15 amino acids. The CDR3 DNA sequence: TGTGCCAGCAGCTTAGTTCTAGCTGACACCGGGGAGCTGTTTTTT. Translated: CASSLVLADTGELFF.

This rearrangement joins TRBV18 to TRBJ1-2; 8 bases fit TRBD1. This CDR3 comprises 17 residues. J was trimmed by 0 bases and V by 4 bases; bases with no gene match: 10. Germline values: CDR1 KGHSH, CDR2 LQKENI. CDR3 sequence (DNA): TGTGCCAGCTCACAAGCCGGGACAGGTTCCCCTAACTATGGCTACACCTTC. Encoded protein: CASSQAGTGSPNYGYTF.

This sequence joins TRBV11-2 and TRBJ2-1, with D possibly being TRBD1 or TRBD2 (5 bases each). The CDR3 runs to 14 residues. Germline CDR1 reads SGHAT; CDR2 reads FQNNGV. V dropped 1 base and J dropped 2 bases, with 6 bases sitting between them. CDR3 residues: CASSLVGAYNEQFF. CDR3 sequence (DNA): TGTGCCAGCAGCTTAGTGGGGGCCTACAATGAGCAGTTCTTC.

The gene calls are TRBV5-6 and TRBJ2-5, with TRBD1 identical over 7 bases. This CDR3 has 15 amino acids. Germline values: CDR1 SGHDT, CDR2 YYEEEE. J gave up 5 bases and V 2 bases, and 9 bases lay outside the gene matches. The DNA of the CDR3 is TGTGCCAGCAGCTTTCGCTCGCTAGGGGGCGAGACCCAGTACTTC. This codes for CASSFRSLGGETQYF. Based on the CDR3 plus reference TRBV5-6 and TRBJ2-5, the full variable domain is DAGVTQSPTHLIKTRGQQVTLRCSPKSGHDTVSWYQQALGQGPQFIFQYYEEEERQRGNFPDRFSGHQFPNYSSELNVNALLLGDSALYLCASSFRSLGGETQYFGPGTRLLVL.

The chain recombines TRBV2 with TRBJ2-2; D unresolved. Between the trimmed V and J ends, which lost 5 bases and 5 bases, there was a span of 18 bases. This CDR3 region has 16 residues. Germline CDR1 SNHLY, CDR2 FYNNEI. The CDR3 nucleotides read TGTGCCAGCAGTACAAGCCCGGGTCGCTTAACCGGGGAGCTGTTTTTT. Translation gives CASSTSPGRLTGELFF.

Here the CDR3 DNA reads TGTGCCAGCAGTAGGGGGCCCCTAACCTACGAGCAGTACTTC. Protein sequence: CASSRGPLTYEQYF. This chain links TRBV6-5 with TRBJ2-5; TRBD1 matches at 7 bases. TRBJ2-7 matches the DNA end more closely, so the J call is doubtful. This CDR3 has 14 amino acids. Germline assignment: CDR1 MNHEY and CDR2 SVGAGI.

The chain combines TRBV4-2 with TRBJ2-7; the match to TRBD2 covers 7 bases. J was trimmed by 2 bases and V by 1 base; bases with no gene match: 5. The CDR3 totals 15 residues. Germline CDR1 LGHNA, CDR2 YNFKEQ. The CDR3 reads CASSQVGGLAYEQYF. As DNA, the CDR3 is TGTGCCAGCAGCCAAGTAGGAGGACTAGCCTACGAGCAGTACTTC.

This clone has just a few counts. The chain recombines TRBV7-8 with TRBJ2-2; D may be TRBD2 (6 bases). Germline values: CDR1 SGHVS, CDR2 FQNEAQ. Between the trimmed V and J ends, which lost 4 bases and 7 bases, there was a span of 19 bases. The CDR3 length is 16 residues. CDR3 DNA sequence: TGTGCCAGCAGCTATCCGGGACTGTTCCTAGGCGGGGAGCTGTTTTTT. Translating it yields CASSYPGLFLGGELFF.

The gene calls are TRBV6-6 and TRBJ2-1; maybe TRBD2 (7 bases). The germline V gene has CDR1 MNHNY and CDR2 SVGAGI (reference sequence). The CDR3 totals 15 residues. With 2 bases removed from V and 8 bases from J, the gap between germline ends came to 16 bases. CDR3 protein: CASSYSGAKGDEQFF. CDR3 nucleotides: TGTGCCAGCAGTTACAGCGGGGCCAAGGGGGATGAGCAGTTCTTC.